The 26 T cell receptor beta chains presented below share a single source sample, sequenced in a study of blood T cell repertoires in COVID-19 (TCRdb year 2020). Libraries were built with the immunoSEQ multiplex PCR assay. This immuneACCESS table, as held by TCRdb, lists in-frame sequences with V and J called but not all clones. Of the missing ones, under half trace to an unresolved V gene in checked studies; the others have no known cause. A total of roughly 20,000 clones appear in this sample, about four fifths of them only once. Roughly 11% of the sample is held by the ten biggest clonotypes. The sample comprised peripheral blood. The receptors derive from a man aged 80 or over with acute or convalescent COVID-19.

This chain uses TRBV7-3 with TRBJ2-5; D gene uncertain. There are 15 residues in the CDR3. The V and J ends lost 0 bases and 1 base respectively, with 9 bases between them. Germline V gene data show CDR1 as SGHTA and CDR2 as FQGTGA. The chain's CDR3 is CASSLTSGIQETQYF. The CDR3 region has the DNA TGTGCCAGCAGCTTAACGTCAGGAATCCAAGAGACCCAGTACTTC. The complete variable domain, with remaining parts taken from reference TRBV7-3 and TRBJ2-5, reads GAGVSQTPSNKVTEKGKYVELRCDPISGHTALYWYRQSLGQGPEFLIYFQGTGAADDSGLPNDRFFAVRPEGSVSTLKIQRTERGDSAVYLCASSLTSGIQETQYFGPGTRLLVL.

The chain employs TRBV3-1 (or the pseudogene TRBV3-2) and TRBJ2-1; 12 bases line up with TRBD2. This CDR3 has 15 amino acids. Germline CDR1 and CDR2: LGHDT and YNNKEL (reference sequence). V was clipped by 2 bases and J by 5 bases; unmatched bases: 1. CDR3 residues: CASSQTSGGHNEQFF. CDR3 DNA: TGTGCCAGCAGCCAAACTAGCGGGGGGCACAATGAGCAGTTCTTC.

The V and J genes are TRBV7-2 and TRBJ1-2; 8 nucleotides match TRBD1. With 1 base clipped from V and 4 bases from J, the junction kept 11 bases outside the gene matches. Germline V CDR1 and CDR2: SGHTA, FQGNSA. The CDR3 runs 17 residues. Here the CDR3 DNA reads TGTGCCAGCAGCTTAGGGGCAGGGGGCAAGGGGGTCTATGGCTACACCTTC. Translated: CASSLGAGGKGVYGYTF. Complete variable domain (other parts from reference TRBV7-2 and TRBJ1-2): GAGVSQSPSNKVTEKGKDVELRCDPISGHTALYWYRQSLGQGLEFLIYFQGNSAPDKSGLPSDRFSAERTGGSVSTLTIQRTQQEDSAVYLCASSLGAGGKGVYGYTFGSGTRLTVV.

V usage is TRBV7-2 and J usage is TRBJ2-7; D is unresolved. The CDR3 totals 13 residues. The V and J ends lost 1 base and 4 bases respectively, with 8 bases between them. CDR1 and CDR2 (germline): SGHTA, FQGNSA. CDR3 coding DNA: TGTGCCAGCAGCTTAGTCCCGGAGTACGAGCAGTACTTC. Translating gives CASSLVPEYEQYF. Supplemented by reference TRBV7-2 and TRBJ2-7, the full variable domain reads GAGVSQSPSNKVTEKGKDVELRCDPISGHTALYWYRQSLGQGLEFLIYFQGNSAPDKSGLPSDRFSAERTGGSVSTLTIQRTQQEDSAVYLCASSLVPEYEQYFGPGTRLTVT.

The CDR3 reads CASSLPRTGRETQYF. For the CDR3, the DNA is TGTGCCAGCAGCTTACCCCGGACAGGGAGGGAGACCCAGTACTTC. V is TRBV7-2 and J is TRBJ2-5; 8 positions agree with TRBD1. The CDR3 consists of 15 residues. Germline CDR1 is SGHTA and CDR2 is FQGNSA. With V trimmed by 2 bases and J by 5 bases, 7 bases remained unmatched.

The genes are TRBV5-1 and TRBJ2-7, with 13 bases aligning to TRBD2. The CDR3 sequence is 15 residues long. The J segment lost 4 bases and the V segment lost 2 bases, leaving 3 bases of the junction unmatched. CDR1 is SGHRS and CDR2 is YFSETQ in the germline V gene. The CDR3: CASSLGTSGIYEQYF. The CDR3 coding sequence is TGCGCCAGCAGCTTAGGGACTAGCGGGATTTACGAGCAGTACTTC. Variable domain in full (rest from reference TRBV5-1 and TRBJ2-7): KAGVTQTPRYLIKTRGQQVTLSCSPISGHRSVSWYQQTPGQGLQFLFEYFSETQRNKGNFPGRFSGRQFSNSRSEMNVSTLELGDSALYLCASSLGTSGIYEQYFGPGTRLTVT.

J is TRBJ1-6 and V is TRBV7-2; no reliable D call. V was pared by 5 bases and J by 6 bases, with 8 bases between. The CDR3 extends over 13 amino acids. Germline values: CDR1 SGHTA, CDR2 FQGNSA. CDR3 bases: TGTGCCAGCAGCATGGCCTTTAATTCACCCCTCCACTTT. This encodes CASSMAFNSPLHF.

V usage is TRBV9 and J usage is TRBJ2-1; D is perhaps TRBD2 (6 bases). This CDR3 has 15 residues. With 0 bases removed from V and 6 bases from J, the gap between germline ends came to 13 bases. CDR1 SGDLS and CDR2 YYNGEE come from the germline V gene. This CDR3 is CASSVALARINEQFF. The CDR3 DNA reads as TGTGCCAGCAGCGTAGCACTAGCACGGATCAATGAGCAGTTCTTC.

The chain employs TRBV18 and TRBJ1-5, with D perhaps TRBD1 (5 bases). CDR3 length: 15 residues. CDR1 and CDR2 (germline): KGHSH, LQKENI. V lost 3 bases and J lost 7, with 16 bases in between. CDR3 loop: CASSPRTGEGQPQHF. In DNA form, the CDR3 reads TGTGCCAGCTCACCTAGAACAGGTGAAGGACAGCCCCAGCATTTT.

The chain combines TRBV5-1 with TRBJ2-5; TRBD2 matches at 10 bases. Germline V gene data show CDR1 as SGHRS and CDR2 as YFSETQ. Trimming took 2 bases from V and 6 from J; bases not matched to a gene: 10. The CDR3 has 16 residues. CDR3 bases: TGCGCCAGCAGCTTCGGTTCCAGCGGGGGGGCGAAGACCCAGTACTTC. Amino acid sequence: CASSFGSSGGAKTQYF.

This chain links TRBV19 with TRBJ1-1, with TRBD1 matching 10 bases. The germline CDR1 and CDR2 sequences are LNHDA and SQIVND (reference sequence). The junction had 5 bases not matched to a gene; V was cut back by 6 bases and J by 4 bases. The CDR3 totals 14 residues. The CDR3 loop reads CASSPGQGSTEAFF. Written as DNA, the CDR3 is TGTGCCAGTAGCCCGGGACAGGGGAGCACTGAAGCTTTCTTT.

This clone showed up just once. The rearrangement links TRBV7-2 to TRBJ2-1, with 8 bases that match TRBD1. Germline CDR1 is SGHTA and CDR2 is FQGNSA. There are 15 residues in the CDR3. V shed 4 bases and J 4 bases; nucleotides not matched to a gene: 6. The CDR3 loop reads CASSWTGQGYNEQFF. CDR3 DNA: TGTGCCAGCAGCTGGACAGGGCAAGGGTACAATGAGCAGTTCTTC.

V and J are TRBV30 and TRBJ2-2; TRBD1 is a possible D gene (6 bases). Germline V gives CDR1 GTSNPN, CDR2 SVGIG (reference sequence). This CDR3 is built from 15 residues. The V gene lost 1 base and the J gene lost 3 bases, with 12 bases spanning the gap. In DNA form, the CDR3 reads TGTGCCTGGAGTGGGGGGCTAGACTACACCGGGGAGCTGTTTTTT. This codes for CAWSGGLDYTGELFF.

This clone has only a few counts. This sequence joins TRBV27 and TRBJ1-2; D is unresolved. CDR3 length equals 12 residues. Germline assignment: CDR1 MNHEY and CDR2 SMNVEV (reference sequence). The V and J ends lost 6 bases and 3 bases respectively, with 8 bases between them. CDR3 sequence (DNA): TGTGCCAGCAGACGTGAGGACTATGGCTACACCTTC. It codes for CASRREDYGYTF.

Written as DNA, the CDR3 is TGTGCCAGCAGTGAAGGCGTGATCTCTGGAAACACCATATATTTT. Its translation: CASSEGVISGNTIYF. The rearrangement uses TRBV2 and TRBJ1-3; D not resolved. The germline gives CDR1 SNHLY, CDR2 FYNNEI. V was shortened by 1 base and J by 0 bases, with 7 bases between the two germline ends. This CDR3 is 15 amino acids long.

The chain joins TRBV29-1 to TRBJ2-3; perhaps TRBD2 as D (5 bases). V was clipped by 4 bases and J by 1 base, with 15 bases between them. This CDR3 comprises 15 residues. In germline, CDR1 is SQVTM, CDR2 ANQGSEA. CDR3 residues: CSVVYGKVGTDTQYF. CDR3 nucleotides: TGCAGCGTTGTGTACGGGAAGGTGGGCACAGATACGCAGTATTTT.

This chain uses TRBV18 with TRBJ1-1, with D hard to call. The CDR3 loop spans 14 amino acids. The V and J ends lost 2 bases and 7 bases respectively, with 14 bases between them. Germline values: CDR1 KGHSH, CDR2 LQKENI. The CDR3 nucleotides are TGTGCCAGCTCACCAAGCGAGGGAAGGGTTGAAGCTTTCTTT. It encodes CASSPSEGRVEAFF.

In this sample, this clone turned up a few times. V is TRBV6-5 and J is TRBJ2-1, with D maybe TRBD1 (5 bases). This CDR3 is built from 14 residues. The V gene's germline CDR1 is MNHEY and CDR2 SVGAGI. V lost 3 bases and J lost 10, with 16 bases in between. The CDR3 reads CASSYRGPQREQFF. CDR3 sequence (DNA): TGTGCCAGCAGTTATAGGGGCCCCCAAAGGGAGCAGTTCTTC.

V usage is TRBV3-1 (or the pseudogene TRBV3-2) and J usage is TRBJ2-7; 12 bases fit TRBD2. Trimming took 4 bases from V and 3 from J; bases not matched to a gene: 31. The CDR3 sequence is 24 residues long. Germline V gives CDR1 LGHDT, CDR2 YNNKEL (reference sequence). DNA of the CDR3: TGTGCCAGCAGCCCGTCGGAAGAGGCTAGCGGGGGGGCTTCCCTACGTATCGGGCACTACGAGCAGTACTTC. Translated, it gives CASSPSEEASGGASLRIGHYEQYF.

The genes are TRBV7-2 and TRBJ2-5; TRBD2 aligns across 14 bases. The CDR3 totals 17 residues. Germline trimming cut 5 bases from V and 4 bases from J; bases unmatched to any gene: 9. From germline, CDR1 is SGHTA and CDR2 FQGNSA. The CDR3 loop is CASSRPGTSGGRETQYF. The CDR3 DNA follows: TGTGCCAGCAGCCGTCCCGGGACTAGCGGGGGAAGAGAGACCCAGTACTTC.

The V call is TRBV6-2 or TRBV6-3, the J call TRBJ1-5; TRBD1 matches at 7 bases. Per germline, CDR1 MNHEY and CDR2 SVGEGT. This CDR3 region has 16 residues. V lost 6 bases to trimming and J lost 2 bases; unmatched junction nucleotides: 10. CDR3 region: CASSPGGGRGNQPQHF. In DNA, the CDR3 is TGTGCCAGCAGCCCTGGAGGGGGCCGAGGCAATCAGCCCCAGCATTTT.

The rearrangement links TRBV4-3 to TRBJ2-3; 8 bases align to TRBD2. The junction had 13 bases not matched to a gene; V was cut back by 1 base and J by 4 bases. This CDR3 spans 18 amino acids. Germline V CDR1 and CDR2: LGHNA, YSLEER. Here the CDR3 reads CASSQGYSRAGGSDTQYF. In DNA, the CDR3 is TGCGCCAGCAGCCAAGGTTATAGTCGGGCGGGGGGATCAGATACGCAGTATTTT.

The gene calls are TRBV18 and TRBJ1-1, with D possibly being TRBD1 (6 bases). V lost 1 base and J 0 bases, leaving 9 bases between the germline ends. CDR1 and CDR2 from the germline V gene are KGHSH and LQKENI. The CDR3 loop spans 15 amino acids. In DNA form, the CDR3 reads TGTGCCAGCTCACCACGGGGACATATGAACACTGAAGCTTTCTTT. This gives the protein CASSPRGHMNTEAFF. Supplemented by reference TRBV18 and TRBJ1-1, the full variable domain reads NAGVMQNPRHLVRRRGQEARLRCSPMKGHSHVYWYRQLPEEGLKFMVYLQKENIIDESGMPKERFSAEFPKEGPSILRIQQVVRGDSAAYFCASSPRGHMNTEAFFGQGTRLTVV.

The chain employs TRBV9 and TRBJ1-1; 8 bases match TRBD1. The germline gives CDR1 SGDLS, CDR2 YYNGEE. J was trimmed by 0 bases and V by 3 bases; bases with no gene match: 13. The CDR3 contains 18 residues. The CDR3 protein is CASSGGQGSGVMNTEAFF. Written as DNA, the CDR3 is TGTGCCAGCAGCGGCGGACAGGGATCGGGCGTAATGAACACTGAAGCTTTCTTT.

The V call is TRBV9, the J call TRBJ1-2, with D hard to call. Trimming shortened V by 3 bases and J by 5 bases, and 17 bases separated the two germline ends. Germline CDR1 reads SGDLS; CDR2 reads YYNGEE. The CDR3 is 15 residues long. The CDR3: CASSADSSAGYGYTF. The CDR3 nucleotides read TGTGCCAGCAGCGCAGACTCCTCCGCGGGGTATGGCTACACCTTC.

The V and J genes are TRBV29-1 and TRBJ2-3; unclear D gene. CDR1 and CDR2 (germline): SQVTM, ANQGSEA. This CDR3 region has 11 residues. V was cut by 5 bases and J by 4 bases, with 7 bases left in between. The CDR3 loop is CSVLQSDTQYF. The CDR3 nucleotides read TGCAGCGTTCTACAGTCAGATACGCAGTATTTT.